The rows below give T cell receptor beta chains drawn from one sample of a study of CD8 T cells in ankylosing spondylitis. TCRdb re-called the 5' RACE reads through MiXCR, storing one row per CDR3 protein. The sample has approximately 250,000 distinct CDR3 sequences, about 10% seen once; the top ten hold about 2.5%. Sequencing was done on a sample of blood, either unsorted or a sorted T cell fraction (not recorded which). These receptors all come from a male donor with ankylosing spondylitis or in good health (not recorded which). Each CDR3 is given with its conserved first and last residue. Each record gives: V gene, clone size, D gene, CDR3 length, J gene, CDR3 protein, CDR3 DNA. A D gene is named only where the DNA matches it firmly. Clone size is given for some rows only: seen once, a few or many times, or a class if the clone is expanded.

>TRBV4-1|many|NA|17|TRBJ2-3
CASSQGAGQGGTDTQYF
TGCGCCAGCAGCCAAGGGGCAGGGCAAGGGGGGACAGATACGCAGTATTTT
>TRBV30|NA|TRBD1|13|TRBJ1-1
CAWSVRARGEAFF
TGTGCCTGGAGTGTACGGGCCAGGGGGGAAGCTTTCTTT
>TRBV7-2|many|NA|15|TRBJ1-5
CASSLDGGRDQPQHF
TGTGCCAGCAGCTTAGATGGGGGGCGCGATCAGCCCCAGCATTTT
>TRBV12-3/TRBV12-4|few|NA|14|TRBJ2-3
CASSPAAFTDTQYF
TGTGCCAGCAGTCCAGCAGCTTTCACAGATACGCAGTATTTT
>TRBV7-8|NA|NA|11|TRBJ2-7
CASSFDYEQYF
TGTGCCAGCAGCTTTGACTACGAGCAGTACTTC
>TRBV21-1|NA|NA|15|TRBJ2-7
CASSMKWDRGHEQYF
TGTGCCAGCAGCATGAAATGGGACAGGGGCCACGAGCAGTACTTC
>TRBV4-2|many|TRBD2|15|TRBJ2-1
CASSRGLAGDNEQFF
TGTGCCAGCAGCCGCGGACTAGCGGGGGACAATGAGCAGTTCTTC
>TRBV7-9|NA|NA|12|TRBJ2-3
CASSAGTDTQYF
TGTGCCAGCAGCGCAGGCACAGATACGCAGTATTTT
>TRBV9|many|NA|16|TRBJ1-2
CASSAYGTPGGYGYTF
TGTGCCAGCAGCGCCTACGGGACGCCGGGAGGCTATGGCTACACCTTC
>TRBV5-1|many|TRBD1|18|TRBJ1-1
CASSLQPGTGYESTEAFF
TGCGCCAGCAGTTTGCAACCCGGGACAGGGTATGAGAGCACTGAAGCTTTCTTT
>TRBV5-1|NA|NA|16|TRBJ1-6
CASSLTKSSYNSPLHF
TGCGCCAGCAGCTTGACAAAGAGCTCCTATAATTCACCCCTCCACTTT
>TRBV20-1|many|NA|11|TRBJ2-1
CSARQDNEQFF
TGCAGTGCTAGACAGGACAATGAGCAGTTCTTC
>TRBV7-2|many|NA|14|TRBJ2-3
CASSLADYTDTQYF
TGTGCCAGCAGCTTAGCTGACTACACAGATACGCAGTATTTT
>TRBV5-1|many|NA|13|TRBJ1-1
CASRGNSNTEAFF
TGCGCCAGCAGGGGTAACAGCAACACTGAAGCTTTCTTT
>TRBV6-5|many|NA|15|TRBJ2-3
CASSYSRAHTDTQYF
TGTGCCAGCAGTTACTCGAGGGCACACACAGATACGCAGTATTTT
>TRBV5-5|many|TRBD1|14|TRBJ1-1
CASSSGTGTREAFF
TGTGCCAGCAGCTCCGGGACAGGGACGCGTGAAGCTTTCTTT
>TRBV7-9|many|NA|12|TRBJ1-1
CASSWMDGPLFF
TGTGCCAGCAGCTGGATGGACGGTCCCCTATTCTTT
>TRBV7-9|many|TRBD1|15|TRBJ2-3
CASSYRDSDTDTQYF
TGTGCCAGCAGCTACCGGGACAGTGACACAGATACGCAGTATTTT
>TRBV20-1|many|TRBD1|13|TRBJ1-6
CSAGTGYNSPLHF
TGCAGTGCGGGGACAGGCTATAATTCACCCCTCCACTTT
>TRBV7-9|few|TRBD2|16|TRBJ2-1
CASSLFPGLSYNEQFF
TGTGCCAGCAGCTTATTTCCGGGACTATCGTACAATGAGCAGTTCTTC
>TRBV30|NA|TRBD1|15|TRBJ2-3
CAWSDGTGGPDTQYF
TGTGCCTGGAGTGATGGGACAGGGGGTCCAGATACGCAGTATTTT
>TRBV20-1|few|TRBD1|16|TRBJ1-3
CSARETGQYSGNTIYF
TGCAGTGCTAGAGAGACGGGACAGTACTCTGGAAACACCATATATTTT
>TRBV5-5|many|TRBD1|18|TRBJ1-2
CASSLAGTGGPGGYGYTF
TGTGCCAGCAGCTTGGCCGGGACAGGGGGCCCTGGGGGCTATGGCTACACCTTC
>TRBV7-6|many|TRBD2|16|TRBJ2-3
CASSDRTSGGADTQYF
TGTGCCAGCAGCGACCGGACTAGCGGGGGGGCAGATACGCAGTATTTT
>TRBV7-2|many|NA|15|TRBJ2-3
CASSLNLRLADTQYF
TGTGCCAGCAGCTTAAATCTTCGGCTAGCGGATACGCAGTATTTT
>TRBV11-3|NA|TRBD2|15|TRBJ2-1
CASSSRTSGSHEQFF
TGTGCCAGCAGCTCCCGGACTAGCGGGAGTCATGAGCAGTTCTTC
>TRBV4-1|many|NA|15|TRBJ1-2
CASSQDWSGNYGYTF
TGCGCCAGCAGCCAAGATTGGTCAGGGAACTATGGCTACACCTTC
>TRBV18|many|TRBD1|14|TRBJ2-7
CASSPLGQGDEQYF
TGTGCCAGCTCACCACTAGGGCAGGGGGACGAGCAGTACTTC
>TRBV29-1|many|NA|15|TRBJ2-7
CSVEVQDRDSYEQYF
TGCAGCGTTGAAGTTCAAGACAGAGACTCCTACGAGCAGTACTTC
>TRBV20-1|many|TRBD1|15|TRBJ2-3
CSANPGQGVTDTQYF
TGCAGTGCTAATCCGGGACAGGGGGTTACAGATACGCAGTATTTT
>TRBV5-1|many|TRBD2|16|TRBJ2-1
CASSFRPSGNDGEQFF
TGCGCCAGCAGCTTCCGTCCCAGCGGGAATGACGGTGAGCAGTTCTTC
>TRBV20-1|many|NA|14|TRBJ2-4
CSARTPLAKNIQYF
TGCAGTGCCAGGACTCCCCTAGCCAAAAACATTCAGTACTTC
>TRBV6-2/TRBV6-3|many|NA|11|TRBJ2-3
CASTQRHTQYF
TGTGCCAGCACCCAAAGGCATACGCAGTATTTT
>TRBV2|many|TRBD1|17|TRBJ2-6
CASTGTGGMLGANVLTF
TGTGCCAGCACCGGTACAGGGGGTATGCTCGGGGCCAACGTCCTGACTTTC
>TRBV6-5|many|NA|14|TRBJ1-2
CASSYSNSPYGYTF
TGTGCCAGCAGTTACTCGAACAGTCCCTATGGCTACACCTTC
>TRBV15|NA|NA|16|TRBJ1-1
CATSREAGGLSTEAFF
TGTGCCACCAGCAGAGAAGCAGGAGGGCTGTCCACTGAAGCTTTCTTT
>TRBV28|many|NA|16|TRBJ2-3
CASKGLGRARGDTQYF
TGTGCCAGCAAGGGTCTTGGCAGGGCTCGGGGAGATACGCAGTATTTT
>TRBV6-1|many|TRBD2|15|TRBJ2-3
CASSQRAGGGDTQYF
TGTGCCAGCAGTCAAAGGGCGGGAGGGGGCGATACGCAGTATTTT
>TRBV30|many|NA|13|TRBJ2-5
CAWSPGLKETQYF
TGTGCCTGGAGTCCGGGACTTAAAGAGACCCAGTACTTC
>TRBV7-9|NA|TRBD1|17|TRBJ1-2
CASSLGLGQGPRGGYTF
TGTGCCAGCAGCCTAGGTCTTGGACAGGGGCCTCGGGGTGGCTACACCTTC
>TRBV2|many|TRBD2|14|TRBJ2-1
CASSRLASYNEQFF
TGTGCCAGCAGCCGACTAGCCTCGTACAATGAGCAGTTCTTC
>TRBV5-1|NA|TRBD1|16|TRBJ2-5
CASSWGGQGARKAQYF
TGCGCCAGCAGCTGGGGCGGACAGGGGGCGCGAAAGGCCCAGTACTTC
>TRBV5-1|many|TRBD2|17|TRBJ2-2
CASSLGLAGEATGELFF
TGCGCCAGCAGCTTGGGACTAGCGGGAGAGGCGACCGGGGAGCTGTTTTTT
>TRBV5-1|many|NA|16|TRBJ2-2
CASSLAFQEDAGELFF
TGCGCCAGCAGCTTGGCCTTTCAGGAGGACGCCGGGGAGCTGTTTTTT
>TRBV9|few|NA|14|TRBJ1-6
CASSARSYNSPLHF
TGTGCCAGCAGTGCCAGGAGTTATAATTCACCCCTCCACTTT
>TRBV29-1|many|NA|13|TRBJ1-3
CSVGASSGNTIYF
TGCAGCGTTGGGGCCAGCTCTGGAAACACCATATATTTT
>TRBV7-2|many|TRBD2|17|TRBJ2-3
CASSPQRGVEDTDTQYF
TGTGCCAGCAGCCCCCAGCGGGGGGTCGAAGACACAGATACGCAGTATTTT
>TRBV5-1|many|NA|15|TRBJ2-7
CASSRAEVGVLEQYF
TGCGCCAGCAGTAGGGCAGAGGTCGGGGTCCTCGAGCAGTACTTC
>TRBV4-1|many|NA|15|TRBJ2-1
CASSQVGGPSNEQFF
TGCGCCAGCAGCCAAGTAGGCGGACCGAGCAATGAGCAGTTCTTC